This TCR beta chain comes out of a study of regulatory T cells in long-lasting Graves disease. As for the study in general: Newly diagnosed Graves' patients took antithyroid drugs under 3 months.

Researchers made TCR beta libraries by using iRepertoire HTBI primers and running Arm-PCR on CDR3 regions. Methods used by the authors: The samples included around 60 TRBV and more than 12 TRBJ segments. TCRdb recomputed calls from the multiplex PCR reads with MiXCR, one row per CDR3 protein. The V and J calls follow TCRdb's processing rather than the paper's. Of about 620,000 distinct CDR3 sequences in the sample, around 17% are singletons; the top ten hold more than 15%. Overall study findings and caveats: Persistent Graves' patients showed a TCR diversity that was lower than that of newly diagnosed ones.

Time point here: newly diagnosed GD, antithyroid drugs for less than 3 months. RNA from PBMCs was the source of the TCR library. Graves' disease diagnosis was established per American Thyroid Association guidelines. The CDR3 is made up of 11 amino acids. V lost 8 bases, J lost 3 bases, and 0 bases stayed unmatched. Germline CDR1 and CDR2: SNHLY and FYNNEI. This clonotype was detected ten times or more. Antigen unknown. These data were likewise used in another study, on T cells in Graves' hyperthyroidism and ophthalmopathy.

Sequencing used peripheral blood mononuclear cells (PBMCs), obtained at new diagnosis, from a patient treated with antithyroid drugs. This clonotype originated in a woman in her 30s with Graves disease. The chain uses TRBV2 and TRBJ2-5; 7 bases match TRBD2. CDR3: CASGTKETQYF. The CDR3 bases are TGTGCCAGCGGGACTAAAGAGACCCAGTACTTC.